This paragraph reports one T cell receptor (beta chain). Trimming left V 10 bases short and J 7 bases short, with 20 bases between. In germline, CDR1 is LNHDA, CDR2 SQIVND (reference sequence). The CDR3 loop spans 14 amino acids. In the original analysis: Nucleated cell counts were estimated from reference gene primer amplification. Sequenced by immunoSEQ multiplex PCR; TCRdb stores in-frame clones only, minus some. V, J and clone size derive from that table, while D and trimming were established from the DNA sequence. The table has about 170,000 clones, 85% seen once; the top ten hold approximately 3.3%. This sample is part of a study of blood T cell repertoires in COVID-19. As for the study in general: The United States, Italy and Spain were the sources of the acute and convalescent COVID-19 samples. In each case, the material was cDNA or gDNA derived from T cells, B-cell-depleted T cells, or PBMCs.

This chain links TRBV19 with TRBJ1-5, with D possibly TRBD1 on 5 matching bases. The sequence came from a human donor with acute or convalescent COVID-19. The donor label of this sample is uncertain. Material for sequencing was peripheral blood. The CDR3 DNA sequence: TGTGCCACCCTGGGGAGGGGACCGGGCCAGCCCCAGCATTTT. This encodes CATLGRGPGQPQHF.